The sequence of this T cell receptor (beta chain) was determined in a study of shared clonotypes between healthy human individuals. V shed 5 bases and J 2 bases; nucleotides not matched to a gene: 6. In germline, CDR1 is SGHVS, CDR2 FQNEAQ. This CDR3 spans 15 amino acids. Healthy adults negative for HIV, lacking recent acute infections or vaccinations, served as donors. This clone was counted once. Its specificity is unknown. Whole-study findings and limits: Donor clonotype sharing was expected to depend on sequencing depth.

Replicate PCRs were loaded with 300 ng DNA from unsorted PBMC, around 28,000 T cell genomes. The method was immunoSEQ multiplex PCR; TCRdb's version includes in-frame clones alone and lacks a portion of them. This table has some 470,000 clones, 70% to 80% appearing once. What was sequenced was PBMCs. The J gene is TRBJ2-5, the V gene TRBV7-8; 9 nucleotides match TRBD2. The sequence came from a woman in her 40s in good health. Some clones in this sample may be carry-over from other donors' samples. The DNA of the CDR3 is TGTGCCAGCAGCAAACCGACTAGCGGACAAGAGACCCAGTACTTC. Protein product: CASSKPTSGQETQYF.